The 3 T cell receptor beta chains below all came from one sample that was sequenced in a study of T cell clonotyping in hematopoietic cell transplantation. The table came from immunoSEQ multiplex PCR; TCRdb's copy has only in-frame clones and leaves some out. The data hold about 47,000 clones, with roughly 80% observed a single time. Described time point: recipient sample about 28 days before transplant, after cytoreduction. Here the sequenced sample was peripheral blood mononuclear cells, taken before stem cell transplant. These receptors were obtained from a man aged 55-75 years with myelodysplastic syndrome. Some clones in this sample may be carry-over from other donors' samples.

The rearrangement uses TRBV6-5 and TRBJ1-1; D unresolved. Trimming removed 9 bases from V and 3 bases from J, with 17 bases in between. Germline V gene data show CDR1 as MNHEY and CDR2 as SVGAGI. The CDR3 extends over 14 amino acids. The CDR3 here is CASYSRWRDTEAFF. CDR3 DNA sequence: TGTGCCAGTTATAGCCGATGGAGGGACACTGAAGCTTTCTTT.

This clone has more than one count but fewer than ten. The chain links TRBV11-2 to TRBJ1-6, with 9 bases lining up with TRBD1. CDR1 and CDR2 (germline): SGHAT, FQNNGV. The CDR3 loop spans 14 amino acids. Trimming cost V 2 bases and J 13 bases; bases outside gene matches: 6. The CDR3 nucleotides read TGTGCCAGCAGCTTAACCGGGACAGGGTCTCCCCTCCACTTT. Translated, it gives CASSLTGTGSPLHF. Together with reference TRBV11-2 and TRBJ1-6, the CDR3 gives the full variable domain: EAGVAQSPRYKIIEKRQSVAFWCNPISGHATLYWYQQILGQGPKLLIQFQNNGVVDDSQLPKDRFSAERLKGVDSTLKIQPAKLEDSAVYLCASSLTGTGSPLHFGNGTRLTVT.

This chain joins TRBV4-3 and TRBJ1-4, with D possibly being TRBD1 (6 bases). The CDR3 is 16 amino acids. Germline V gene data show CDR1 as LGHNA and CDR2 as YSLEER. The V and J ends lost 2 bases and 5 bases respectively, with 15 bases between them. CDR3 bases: TGCGCCAGCAGCCAAAGGATCGGCAGGGGAAATGAAAAACTGTTTTTT. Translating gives CASSQRIGRGNEKLFF.